This T cell receptor (beta chain) comes out of a study of blood T cell repertoires in COVID-19. Study-level information: Sites across the United States, Italy and Spain contributed samples from acute and convalescent COVID-19.

Study processing details: Reference gene primer amplification in the assay estimated nucleated cell counts. Assay: immunoSEQ multiplex PCR; the TCRdb copy retains only in-frame clones and omits some. Clonal size and the V and J genes are those of that table, whereas D and trimming came from the DNA. The repertoire holds 92,000 or so clones, with 72% as singletons. The sample holds a few counts of this clone. The CDR3 spans 13 residues. Germline CDR1 MNHEY, CDR2 SVGAGI. Sequencing was performed on peripheral blood. This chain connects TRBV6-5 to TRBJ2-2; D perhaps matches TRBD2 (6 bases). The clonotype comes from an elderly woman with acute or convalescent COVID-19. This CDR3 is CANRNRGTGELFF. The CDR3 DNA follows: TGTGCGAATAGGAACCGGGGGACCGGGGAGCTGTTTTTT.